Listed below are T cell receptor beta chains from one sample, sequenced in a study of blood T cell repertoires in COVID-19. The repertoire was sequenced with immunoSEQ multiplex PCR; TCRdb's copy has only in-frame clones and lacks some. The table shows just under 150,000 clones, with about nine tenths occurring only once. The sequenced material came from peripheral blood. Every receptor here comes from a woman in her 50s with acute or convalescent COVID-19. Both conserved end residues are part of each CDR3.

J	length	V	CDR3
TRBJ2-1	16	TRBV9	CASSTRTSGDYNEQFF
TRBJ1-2	17	TRBV5-1	CASSFSGVMSSVYGYTF
TRBJ2-5	14	TRBV30	CAWSRWRAQETQYF
TRBJ2-3	19	TRBV5-4	CASSLAGASGGSSTDTQYF
TRBJ2-7	13	TRBV9	CASSLGGGFEQYF
TRBJ2-6	15	TRBV10-3	CAISVQVSGANVLTF
TRBJ2-5	15	TRBV28	CASSLGWGLGETQYF
TRBJ1-4	14	TRBV6-5	CASSADRGLGKLFF
TRBJ2-7	14	TRBV5-1	CASSLGGGPNEQYF
TRBJ2-7	14	TRBV5-1	CASTWTGDIYEQYF
TRBJ2-7	15	TRBV5-1	CASSAPSGGAYEQYF
TRBJ2-3	17	TRBV5-1	CASSMGTSGRFTDTQYF
TRBJ1-2	14	TRBV5-1	CASSLETGVQGYTF
TRBJ2-2	17	TRBV5-1	CASSSGNSGANTGELFF
TRBJ2-1	14	TRBV5-1	CASSLAEIAGEQFF
TRBJ2-3	15	TRBV6-6	CASSYSDSPADTQYF
TRBJ1-2	13	TRBV6-6	CASILQHNYGYTF
TRBJ2-7	14	TRBV11-2	CASSLGTGMYEQYF
TRBJ1-1	14	TRBV30	CAWRRADMNTEAFF
TRBJ2-3	16	TRBV5-1	CASSLEATGPGDTQYF